This paragraph reports one T cell receptor (beta chain). Using immunoSEQ multiplex PCR, the repertoire was profiled, and TCRdb retains in-frame clones only, with some absent. The sample contains about 150,000 clones, 88% of which appear only once. The record originates from a study of control samples from healthy donors and cancer patients. CDR1 is SNHLY, CDR2 FYNNEI, per germline. The CDR3 spans 19 residues. Trimming took 6 bases from V and 1 from J; bases not matched to a gene: 15. The specimen sequenced was blood. The J gene is TRBJ2-2, the V gene TRBV2, with 9 nucleotides matching TRBD1. This receptor was identified in a man between 18 and 29 years old in good health. The CDR3 bases are TGTGCCAGCAGCTTCCCTCACCCGGGACAGGGCGAGAACACCGGGGAGCTGTTTTTT. It is translated as CASSFPHPGQGENTGELFF.